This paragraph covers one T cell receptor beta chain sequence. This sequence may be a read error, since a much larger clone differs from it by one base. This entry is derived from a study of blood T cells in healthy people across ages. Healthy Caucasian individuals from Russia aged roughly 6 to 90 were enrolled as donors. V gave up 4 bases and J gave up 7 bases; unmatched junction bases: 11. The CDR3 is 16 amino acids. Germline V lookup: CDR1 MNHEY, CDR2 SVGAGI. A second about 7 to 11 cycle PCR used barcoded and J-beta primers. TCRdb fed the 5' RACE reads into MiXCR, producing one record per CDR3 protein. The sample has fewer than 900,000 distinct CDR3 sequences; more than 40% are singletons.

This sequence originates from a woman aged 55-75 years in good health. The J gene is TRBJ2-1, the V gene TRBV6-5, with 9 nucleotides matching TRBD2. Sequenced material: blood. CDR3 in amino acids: CASSSTVAGGTNEQFF. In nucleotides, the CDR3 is TGTGCCAGCAGTTCCACCGTGGCGGGGGGGACGAATGAGCAGTTCTTC.